Sequencing of this T cell receptor (beta chain) was carried out in a study of radiotherapy plus CTLA-4 blockade in lung cancer. Turning to the study itself: Among patients, roughly 17% showed objective responses, and 30% to 35% had disease control.

Focal radiation with ipilimumab CTLA-4 blockade was given to patients with chemo-refractory metastatic non-small-cell lung cancer. Study outcomes and limitations: Response, reportedly, was best predicted by interferon-beta along with early blood T cell clone dynamics. Once radiotherapy plus ipilimumab had been given, TCR clones derived from tumor expanded in blood.

Remarks on this clone: Its specificity is unknown.

Here immunoSEQ multiplex PCR was the method, and the copy in TCRdb shows in-frame clones only, minus some. This table holds 65,000 to 85,000 clones, roughly four fifths found once. Germline lookup yields CDR1 MDHEN and CDR2 SYDVKM. The CDR3 loop spans 14 amino acids. The source is a human donor with non-small cell lung cancer whose response to radiotherapy plus ipilimumab could not be evaluated. Some clones in this sample may be carry-over from other donors' samples. The sequences come from peripheral blood, collected from a patient treated with radiotherapy plus ipilimumab. The V call is TRBV28, the J call TRBJ2-5; 8 nucleotides align to TRBD1. The tail of the sequence fits TRBJ2-7 better, so the J call may be wrong. Here the CDR3 reads CASSFPGGGYEQYF. The CDR3, as DNA: TGTGCCAGCAGTTTCCCAGGGGGCGGGTACGAGCAGTACTTC.